The 2 T cell receptor beta chains below all came from one sample that was sequenced in a study of beta chain features in type 1 diabetes. TCRB transcripts that were expressed got sequenced, as all of the isolated RNA had been reverse transcribed. TCRdb's table, derived via immunoSEQ multiplex PCR, lists solely in-frame clones and lacks some. This repertoire shows under 450,000 clones, approximately 13% found once; its top ten account for less than 0.04%. The sequenced sample consisted of naive CD4+ T cells from blood. These receptors originate from a man aged 25 to 45 in good health.

There are a few counts of this clone. Other DNA sequences of this sample code for an identical CDR3. The chain carries TRBV7-9 and TRBJ2-3; D is uncertain. Looked up from germline, CDR1 is SEHNR and CDR2 is FQNEAQ (reference sequence). The CDR3 contains 11 residues. The ends were cut back, 2 bases at V and 6 bases at J, with 3 bases in the middle. The DNA of the CDR3 is TGTGCCAGCAGCTTAACGGATACGCAGTATTTT. Translated: CASSLTDTQYF.

This clone was counted only a few times. The CDR3 region is CAWSPSGNVGGYTF. CDR3 sequence (DNA): TGTGCCTGGAGTCCCTCCGGGAACGTGGGGGGCTACACCTTC. The chain joins TRBV30 to TRBJ1-2; D remains ambiguous. CDR1 and CDR2 (germline): GTSNPN, SVGIG (reference sequence). CDR3 length: 14 amino acids. V shed 2 bases and J shed 8 bases, with 18 bases lying between them.